One sample yielded the 32 T cell receptor beta chains listed below, sequenced in a study of blood T cell repertoires in COVID-19. Profiled with immunoSEQ multiplex PCR; TCRdb holds only in-frame clones, not every one. The sample holds 220,000 or so clones, approximately 78% seen once. Input material: peripheral blood. The source of these receptors is a woman of 80 years or more with COVID-19, enrolled during active disease.

The gene calls are TRBV24-1 and TRBJ2-3, with 9 bases identical to TRBD2. CDR3 length equals 16 residues. V gave up 4 bases and J gave up 6 bases; unmatched junction bases: 10. Germline V gene sequence: CDR1 KGHDR, CDR2 SFDVKD. The CDR3 DNA reads TGTGCCACCAGTGAGCCGCGGGAGGGCCGGCGGGATACGCAGTATTTT. Translation gives CATSEPREGRRDTQYF.

The gene calls are TRBV4-2 and TRBJ2-5; TRBD2 matches at 8 bases. The CDR3 consists of 15 residues. The V gene's germline CDR1 is LGHNA and CDR2 YNFKEQ. J lost 6 bases, V lost 1 base, and 7 bases had no gene match. Written as DNA, the CDR3 is TGTGCCAGCAGCCAAGGAACGGGGGGGCGGAAGACCCAGTACTTC. Amino acids: CASSQGTGGRKTQYF.

The chain couples TRBV7-9 to TRBJ2-1; 10 bases map to TRBD2. Trimming cost V 3 bases and J 6 bases; bases outside gene matches: 5. The CDR3 is 15 residues long. In germline, CDR1 is SEHNR, CDR2 FQNEAQ (reference sequence). This CDR3 reads CASSLASGSPNEQFF. The CDR3 DNA follows: TGTGCCAGCAGCTTGGCTAGCGGGAGCCCCAATGAGCAGTTCTTC.

CDR3: CASSLGTSIRKVYEQYF. CDR3 DNA sequence: TGTGCCAGCAGTTTAGGGACTAGCATAAGGAAGGTCTACGAGCAGTACTTC. The chain combines TRBV27 with TRBJ2-7; 9 positions agree with TRBD2. The junction had 11 bases not matched to a gene; V was cut back by 2 bases and J by 3 bases. CDR1 MNHEY and CDR2 SMNVEV come from the germline V gene (reference sequence). CDR3 length: 17 amino acids.

The chain has TRBV19 and TRBJ1-3, with unresolved D. Trimming removed 6 bases at V and 0 bases at J, with 9 bases between. The CDR3 spans 14 residues. Germline CDR1 and CDR2: LNHDA and SQIVND (reference sequence). Here the CDR3 reads CASRRAYSGNTIYF. The CDR3 nucleotides are TGTGCCAGTAGGCGGGCTTACTCTGGAAACACCATATATTTT.

Comments on this clone: Additional DNA sequences in this sample encode the identical CDR3. The rearrangement joins TRBV5-1 to TRBJ1-1; D is unresolved. V was shortened by 4 bases and J by 0 bases, with 7 bases between the two germline ends. The germline V gene encodes CDR1 SGHRS and CDR2 YFSETQ. This CDR3 region has 13 residues. The CDR3 is CASSLGLNTEAFF. In DNA, the CDR3 is TGCGCCAGCAGCCTAGGCTTGAACACTGAAGCTTTCTTT.

The chain links TRBV3-1 (or the pseudogene TRBV3-2) to TRBJ1-2, with 7 bases fitting TRBD1. Losses at the gene ends were 4 bases for V and 2 bases for J; bases not matched to a gene: 10. The germline gives CDR1 LGHDT, CDR2 YNNKEL (reference sequence). The CDR3 consists of 16 residues. CDR3 bases: TGTGCCAGCAGCCCCCGGACAGGTGAGGGCAACTATGGCTACACCTTC. Its translation is CASSPRTGEGNYGYTF.

This chain joins TRBV6-5 and TRBJ2-7, with TRBD1 matching over 9 bases. The CDR3 spans 14 residues. V gave up 7 bases and J gave up 1 base; unmatched junction bases: 5. The germline V gene encodes CDR1 MNHEY and CDR2 SVGAGI. CDR3: CASTRDRESYEQYF. The CDR3 DNA reads TGTGCCAGCACCAGGGACAGGGAGTCCTACGAGCAGTACTTC.

The V gene is TRBV19, the J gene TRBJ2-6, with 7 bases fitting TRBD1. With V trimmed by 4 bases and J by 0 bases, 3 bases remained unmatched. CDR3 size: 16 residues. The germline V gene has CDR1 LNHDA and CDR2 SQIVND (reference sequence). CDR3 in amino acids: CASSRGQHSGANVLTF. In DNA, the CDR3 is TGTGCCAGTAGTAGGGGACAGCACTCTGGGGCCAACGTCCTGACTTTC.

The rearrangement uses TRBV2 and TRBJ1-2; 8 positions match TRBD1. This CDR3 is 12 amino acids long. CDR1 is SNHLY and CDR2 is FYNNEI in the germline V gene. The chain's CDR3 is CASRAGGNGYTF. CDR3 sequence (DNA): TGTGCATCGCGGGCAGGGGGCAATGGCTACACCTTC.

Comments on this clone: Distinct nucleotide sequences in the sample also encode this CDR3. This chain joins TRBV6-6 and TRBJ2-7, with a possible D match to TRBD1 (5 bases). The V end was cut by 6 bases, the J end by 4 bases, with 7 bases between. The CDR3 has 11 residues. Germline V gene data show CDR1 as MNHNY and CDR2 as SVGAGI (reference sequence). The CDR3 DNA is TGTGCCAGCAGCCGACAGTACGAGCAGTACTTC. Protein: CASSRQYEQYF.

The genes are TRBV7-2 and TRBJ2-7, with 11 nucleotides matching TRBD1. There are 15 residues in the CDR3. Germline loops: CDR1 SGHTA, CDR2 FQGNSA. The J segment lost 4 bases and the V segment lost 5 bases, leaving 7 bases of the junction unmatched. The CDR3: CASSNRDRGNYEQYF. The DNA of the CDR3 is TGTGCCAGCAGCAACCGGGACAGGGGGAATTACGAGCAGTACTTC.

This clone was seen more than once but under ten times. The V and J genes are TRBV27 and TRBJ1-4; the D is unclear. This CDR3 contains 11 residues. CDR1 MNHEY and CDR2 SMNVEV come from the germline V gene (reference sequence). Trimming removed 6 bases at V and 4 bases at J, with 3 bases between. The CDR3, as DNA: TGTGCCAGCAGCCATAATGAAAAACTGTTTTTT. Residues: CASSHNEKLFF.

The chain carries TRBV29-1 and TRBJ1-2; TRBD1 aligns across 7 bases. Looked up from germline, CDR1 is SQVTM and CDR2 is ANQGSEA. The length of the CDR3 is 17 residues. V lost 1 base, J lost 6 bases, and 17 bases stayed unmatched. CDR3 in amino acids: CSVEVFPGQIFSDGYTF. The CDR3 DNA reads TGCAGCGTTGAAGTATTCCCGGGACAGATTTTTTCAGATGGCTACACCTTC.

This chain links TRBV30 with TRBJ1-4, with D unresolved. With 0 bases removed from V and 5 bases from J, the gap between germline ends came to 13 bases. The CDR3 runs 15 residues. The germline gives CDR1 GTSNPN, CDR2 SVGIG (reference sequence). Written as DNA, the CDR3 is TGTGCCTGGAGTGTTTTTTCGGGGTTAAATGAAAAACTGTTTTTT. Its protein is CAWSVFSGLNEKLFF.

The rearrangement joins TRBV19 to TRBJ1-1, with TRBD1 as a possible D gene (6 bases). This CDR3 spans 15 amino acids. Trimming took 4 bases from V and 6 from J, leaving 18 bases between them. The germline gives CDR1 LNHDA, CDR2 SQIVND (reference sequence). This chain's CDR3 is CASSRKTGGLAEAFF. CDR3 coding DNA: TGTGCCAGTAGTAGAAAGACAGGCGGACTGGCTGAAGCTTTCTTT.

The chain joins TRBV19 to TRBJ1-1; tentative D call: TRBD1 (6 bases). CDR3 length: 14 residues. Germline CDR1 LNHDA, CDR2 SQIVND (reference sequence). The germline V and J ends were trimmed by 4 bases and 7 bases, with 16 bases remaining between them. CDR3 sequence: CASSKTGLVSEAFF. The CDR3 DNA reads TGTGCCAGTAGTAAAACAGGGTTAGTGAGTGAAGCTTTCTTT.

The CDR3 coding sequence is TGTGCCAGCAGCCACGCGGGAGGGACAGATACGCAGTATTTT. It codes for CASSHAGGTDTQYF. The chain carries TRBV3-1 (or the pseudogene TRBV3-2) and TRBJ2-3; TRBD2 matches at 9 bases. Germline trimming cut 3 bases from V and 3 bases from J; bases unmatched to any gene: 1. Germline CDR1 reads LGHDT; CDR2 reads YNNKEL (reference sequence). This CDR3 comprises 14 residues.

V usage is TRBV19 and J usage is TRBJ1-2, with 11 bases lining up with TRBD1. Germline V lookup: CDR1 LNHDA, CDR2 SQIVND (reference sequence). V was pared by 6 bases and J by 5 bases, with 5 bases of the junction left unmatched. The CDR3 runs to 14 residues. CDR3 amino acids: CASRDRGLIYGYTF. CDR3 in DNA: TGTGCCAGTAGGGACAGGGGGCTTATATATGGCTACACCTTC.

The chain couples TRBV6-5 to TRBJ1-4; possible D gene TRBD1, 5 bases. Trimming took 0 bases from V and 3 from J, leaving 11 bases between them. CDR3 length: 16 residues. Looked up from germline, CDR1 is MNHEY and CDR2 is SVGAGI. CDR3 sequence reads: CASSYSGGTANEKLFF. DNA for the CDR3: TGTGCCAGCAGTTACTCGGGAGGGACCGCTAATGAAAAACTGTTTTTT.

The chain recombines TRBV28 with TRBJ1-5; D might be TRBD1 (5 bases). V dropped 6 bases and J dropped 3 bases, with 12 bases sitting between them. CDR1 is MDHEN, CDR2 SYDVKM, per germline. The CDR3 is 14 residues long. The DNA for the CDR3 is TGTGCCAGCAGGGCAGGGAGGCCCAATCAGCCCCAGCATTTT. Its protein is CASRAGRPNQPQHF. Full variable domain (rest looked up from reference TRBV28 and TRBJ1-5): DVKVTQSSRYLVKRTGEKVFLECVQDMDHENMFWYRQDPGLGLRLIYFSYDVKMKEKGDIPEGYSVSREKKERFSLILESASTNQTSMYLCASRAGRPNQPQHFGDGTRLSIL.

This chain links TRBV30 with TRBJ2-5; D is undetermined. Per germline, CDR1 GTSNPN and CDR2 SVGIG (reference sequence). V lost 2 bases, J lost 4 bases, and 8 bases lay in between. The CDR3 extends over 12 amino acids. The CDR3 sequence: CAWSFSGETQYF. The CDR3 nucleotides are TGTGCCTGGAGTTTCTCCGGAGAGACCCAGTACTTC.

V usage is TRBV5-1 and J usage is TRBJ2-2, with a weak D call TRBD1 (6 bases). This CDR3 region has 13 residues. V dropped 5 bases and J dropped 5 bases, with 10 bases sitting between them. CDR1 SGHRS and CDR2 YFSETQ come from the germline V gene. The DNA for the CDR3 is TGCGCCAGCAGTTCCAGGGGAACCGGGGAGCTGTTTTTT. As protein: CASSSRGTGELFF.

The chain couples TRBV5-6 to TRBJ2-3; TRBD2 might be the D (7 bases). The germline gives CDR1 SGHDT, CDR2 YYEEEE. V was cut by 4 bases and J by 4 bases, with 22 bases left in between. The CDR3 has 17 residues. For the CDR3, the DNA is TGTGCCAGCAGCCACCTTTTTACTAGAGGGGGGGCAGATACGCAGTATTTT. Its protein is CASSHLFTRGGADTQYF.

The chain has TRBV29-1 and TRBJ2-7; D is uncertain. V lost 1 base, J lost 7 bases, and 11 bases lay in between. Per germline, CDR1 SQVTM and CDR2 ANQGSEA. The CDR3 runs 12 residues. The CDR3 sequence: CSVEVMAGEQYF. In nucleotides, the CDR3 is TGCAGCGTTGAAGTTATGGCTGGTGAGCAGTACTTC.

This clone was observed a few times. The chain is built from TRBV3-1 (or the pseudogene TRBV3-2) and TRBJ2-3, with 9 bases lining up with TRBD2. V lost 4 bases and J lost 3; bases outside the gene matches: 5. CDR1 and CDR2 (germline): LGHDT, YNNKEL (reference sequence). This CDR3 has 15 amino acids. CDR3 loop: CASSPRGGLTDTQYF. The CDR3 DNA reads as TGTGCCAGCAGCCCGCGGGGGGGCCTTACAGATACGCAGTATTTT.

The chain has TRBV29-1 and TRBJ2-5; possible D gene TRBD2, 5 bases. V gave up 3 bases and J gave up 2 bases, with 7 bases separating them. Germline V CDR1 and CDR2: SQVTM, ANQGSEA. There are 12 residues in the CDR3. CDR3 region: CSVDRGQETQYF. CDR3 coding DNA: TGCAGCGTTGATCGGGGTCAAGAGACCCAGTACTTC.

This chain joins TRBV18 and TRBJ2-3; 9 bases are shared with TRBD2. This CDR3 has 16 amino acids. Per the germline V gene, CDR1 is KGHSH and CDR2 is LQKENI. V lost 3 bases and J lost 2; bases outside the gene matches: 6. CDR3 residues: CASSPLSGRTTDTQYF. The CDR3 region has the DNA TGTGCCAGCTCACCTCTTAGCGGGAGAACCACAGATACGCAGTATTTT.

CDR3 protein: CASSYPGRRNNSPLHF. CDR3 nucleotides: TGTGCCAGCAGTTACCCCGGCAGGCGAAACAATTCACCCCTCCACTTT. The V call is TRBV6-2 or TRBV6-3, the J call TRBJ1-6; the D is unclear. This CDR3 region has 16 residues. Germline V gene sequence: CDR1 MNHEY, CDR2 SVGEGT. Deletions cut 2 bases from V and 7 bases from J, with 15 bases between.

This clone was seen a handful of times. This chain links TRBV2 with TRBJ1-2; 10 bases align to TRBD1. From germline, CDR1 is SNHLY and CDR2 FYNNEI. V was clipped by 5 bases and J by 2 bases; unmatched bases: 8. The CDR3 covers 16 residues. CDR3 nucleotide sequence: TGTGCCAGCAGTTTATTCTGGACAGGGGGGAACTATGGCTACACCTTC. Its translation: CASSLFWTGGNYGYTF.

This clone was seen once. This chain links TRBV12-3 or TRBV12-4 with TRBJ2-2; D not certain. The CDR3 extends over 13 amino acids. V lost 3 bases, J lost 1 base, and 3 bases lay in between. CDR3 sequence reads: CASSFKNTGELFF. In nucleotides, the CDR3 is TGTGCCAGCAGTTTTAAGAACACCGGGGAGCTGTTTTTT.

The chain employs TRBV7-9 and TRBJ2-7; 8 bases fit TRBD1. CDR1 and CDR2 (germline): SEHNR, FQNEAQ (reference sequence). The CDR3 extends over 12 amino acids. V dropped 11 bases and J dropped 3; count of bases not matched to a gene: 6. The CDR3 DNA is TGTGCCGCGGGGACAGGCGGCTACGAGCAGTACTTC. It encodes CAAGTGGYEQYF. The complete variable domain, with remaining parts taken from reference TRBV7-9 and TRBJ2-7, reads DTGVSQNPRHKITKRGQNVTFRCDPISEHNRLYWYRQTLGQGPEFLTYFQNEAQLEKSRLLSDRFSAERPKGSFSTLEIQRTEQGDSAMYLCAAGTGGYEQYFGPGTRLTVT.